Following are 29 T cell receptor beta chains from one sample sequenced in a study of response to subunit inactivated influenza vaccine. MiXCR, applied by TCRdb to the RT-PCR reads, yields one record per CDR3 protein. The sample lists approximately 680,000 distinct CDR3 sequences; roughly 14% were seen once. The material was PBMCs from blood, obtained 11 to 12 days after vaccination. These receptors came from a man aged 45-65 years who received an inactivated influenza vaccine.

This clonotype has more than one count but fewer than ten. This chain links TRBV12-3 or TRBV12-4 with TRBJ2-5; weak D call: TRBD2 (6 bases). The CDR3 consists of 15 residues. Trimming cost V 5 bases and J 4 bases, with 17 bases left between them. CDR3 nucleotides: TGTGCCAGCAGTCCGGCGGGGACGCTCGGAGAGACCCAGTACTTC. As protein: CASSPAGTLGETQYF.

The genes are TRBV5-4 and TRBJ2-1; 10 nucleotides agree with TRBD1. V shed 0 bases, J shed 8 bases, and the junction held 17 bases outside the gene matches. Germline CDR1 SGHNT, CDR2 YYREEE (reference sequence). This CDR3 has 19 amino acids. The CDR3: CASSLARVTGTGDIYEQFF. In nucleotides, the CDR3 is TGTGCCAGCAGCTTGGCCAGGGTAACCGGGACAGGGGACATCTATGAGCAGTTCTTC.

The V call is TRBV28, the J call TRBJ2-1; 7 bases fit TRBD2. Germline V gives CDR1 MDHEN, CDR2 SYDVKM. This CDR3 comprises 11 residues. V was clipped by 7 bases and J by 10 bases; unmatched bases: 4. Here the CDR3 DNA reads TGTGCCAGCATCCTGCGGGGGGAGCAGTTCTTC. This translates into CASILRGEQFF.

The rearrangement joins TRBV4-2 to TRBJ2-7; 12 bases align to TRBD2. The CDR3 is made up of 20 amino acids. Looked up from germline, CDR1 is LGHNA and CDR2 is YNFKEQ. The J segment lost 0 bases and the V segment lost 4 bases, leaving 16 bases of the junction unmatched. The CDR3 nucleotides read TGTGCCAGCAGCCCTCAACGGATACTAGCGGGGGGCCATAGCTCCTACGAGCAGTACTTC. It codes for CASSPQRILAGGHSSYEQYF.

In its sample, this clonotype is medium-sized (0.01 to 0.1%). The V and J genes are TRBV6-2 or TRBV6-3 and TRBJ2-7; D unclear. Germline assignment: CDR1 MNHEY and CDR2 SVGEGT. The CDR3 has 21 residues. V lost 4 bases and J 0 bases, leaving 31 bases between the germline ends. The CDR3 spells CASSSRPRFQSETKSSYEQYF. The DNA for the CDR3 is TGTGCCAGCAGTTCTCGCCCACGATTTCAGTCTGAGACGAAGAGCTCCTACGAGCAGTACTTC.

Concerning this clonotype itself: The CDR3 carries no conserved terminal phenylalanine or tryptophan, so it likely arises from a read error. The rearrangement uses TRBV6-1 and TRBJ2-3, with D tentatively TRBD2 (6 bases). CDR1 and CDR2 from the germline V gene are MNHNS and SASEGT. Trimming shortened V by 7 bases and J by 2 bases, and 16 bases separated the two germline ends. The CDR3 has 15 residues. CDR3 protein: CASTVSGGATDTQYI. The CDR3 DNA sequence: TGTGCCAGCACCGTAAGCGGAGGGGCCACAGATACGCAGTATATT.

This clonotype was recorded a few times. The chain carries TRBV11-2 and TRBJ2-1, with 15 bases fitting TRBD2. This CDR3 contains 20 residues. V gave up 4 bases and J gave up 3 bases; unmatched junction bases: 13. The germline V gene encodes CDR1 SGHAT and CDR2 FQNNGV. CDR3 nucleotide sequence: TGTGCCAGCAGCTCGGGGACTAGCGGGAGGCCGATGGACAACTACAATGAGCAGTTCTTC. It codes for CASSSGTSGRPMDNYNEQFF.

This chain links TRBV7-2 with TRBJ1-6; 8 positions agree with TRBD1. The ends lost 7 bases at V and 7 bases at J; junction bases unmatched: 12. Looked up from germline, CDR1 is SGHTA and CDR2 is FQGNSA. The length of the CDR3 is 16 residues. This CDR3 is CASTFQGTGTNSPLHF. CDR3 sequence (DNA): TGTGCCAGCACCTTCCAGGGGACAGGCACGAATTCACCCCTCCACTTT.

This chain uses TRBV20-1 with TRBJ2-7; TRBD1 is a possible D gene (6 bases). Trimming stripped 7 bases from V and 5 bases from J, with 15 bases between. Germline CDR1 DFQATT, CDR2 SNEGSKA (reference sequence). This CDR3 spans 12 amino acids. CDR3 DNA: TGCAGTGATTCCCCTGGGGGCCACGAGCAGTACTTC. It yields the protein CSDSPGGHEQYF.

The CDR3 loop is CASSRQGTNEKLFF. CDR3 coding DNA: TGTGCCAGCAGCCGACAGGGTACTAATGAAAAACTGTTTTTT. The chain uses TRBV12-3 or TRBV12-4 and TRBJ1-4, with 7 bases lining up with TRBD1. V gave up 6 bases and J gave up 2 bases; unmatched junction bases: 3. The length of the CDR3 is 14 residues.

The genes are TRBV11-2 and TRBJ2-7; TRBD2 aligns across 9 bases. Germline V gene lookup returns CDR1 SGHAT and CDR2 FQNNGV. The CDR3 is 15 amino acids. With V trimmed by 1 base and J by 4 bases, 5 bases remained unmatched. This chain's CDR3 is CASSLVGGRVYEQYF. CDR3 DNA sequence: TGTGCCAGCAGCTTAGTTGGCGGGAGGGTTTACGAGCAGTACTTC.

This clonotype has more than one count but fewer than ten. The chain employs TRBV7-9 and TRBJ2-2, with 11 bases lining up with TRBD2. The V gene end was trimmed by 5 bases and the J gene end by 3 bases; junction bases not matched to a gene: 5. The CDR3 is made up of 16 amino acids. CDR1 and CDR2 (germline): SEHNR, FQNEAQ (reference sequence). CDR3 in DNA: TGTGCCAGCAGCACTGGGACTAGCGGATACACCGGGGAGCTGTTTTTT. Protein product: CASSTGTSGYTGELFF.

This clonotype has a handful of counts. This chain joins TRBV27 and TRBJ2-1; D not resolved. Deletions cut 5 bases from V and 8 bases from J, with 16 bases between. The CDR3 is made up of 14 amino acids. Germline CDR1 MNHEY, CDR2 SMNVEV (reference sequence). CDR3 coding DNA: TGTGCCAGCAGTGGCGTCACGCGAAGGCATGAGCAGTTCTTC. Protein sequence: CASSGVTRRHEQFF.

This clonotype was recorded a few times. This rearrangement joins TRBV2 to TRBJ2-1, with TRBD2 matching over 8 bases. This CDR3 is 17 amino acids long. V lost 6 bases, J lost 5 bases, and 15 bases stayed unmatched. CDR1 and CDR2 (germline): SNHLY, FYNNEI. The CDR3 nucleotides read TGTGCCAGCAGGCCTCCCGGGGGGGACTACCTAAACAATGAGCAGTTCTTC. It is translated as CASRPPGGDYLNNEQFF.

The table lists this clonotype with a few counts. J is TRBJ2-3 and V is TRBV6-2 or TRBV6-3; 13 bases map to TRBD2. This CDR3 comprises 17 residues. J gave up 6 bases and V 6 bases, and 12 bases lay outside the gene matches. The germline V gene has CDR1 MNHEY and CDR2 SVGEGT. CDR3 DNA: TGTGCCAGCAGCGGTTCACTAGCGGGAGGGCGAGTCGATACGCAGTATTTT. This gives the protein CASSGSLAGGRVDTQYF.

The chain couples TRBV5-1 to TRBJ1-1; D is perhaps TRBD1 (5 bases). Germline-derived CDR1 and CDR2 are SGHRS and YFSETQ. V gave up 0 bases and J gave up 4 bases, with 10 bases separating them. The CDR3 length is 14 residues. The CDR3 reads CASSLGQMGTEAFF. The CDR3 nucleotides are TGCGCCAGCAGCTTGGGACAGATGGGCACTGAAGCTTTCTTT. The full variable domain, its missing parts supplied by reference TRBV5-1 and TRBJ1-1, is KAGVTQTPRYLIKTRGQQVTLSCSPISGHRSVSWYQQTPGQGLQFLFEYFSETQRNKGNFPGRFSGRQFSNSRSEMNVSTLELGDSALYLCASSLGQMGTEAFFGQGTRLTVV.

This chain uses TRBV28 with TRBJ1-3; D remains ambiguous. The V end was cut by 7 bases, the J end by 0 bases, with 13 bases between. Germline V gives CDR1 MDHEN, CDR2 SYDVKM. The CDR3 loop spans 15 amino acids. In DNA form, the CDR3 reads TGTGCCAGCACCTCGGGCCTTTTCTCTGGAAACACCATATATTTT. This gives the protein CASTSGLFSGNTIYF.

This clonotype was counted a few times. This chain connects TRBV5-5 to TRBJ2-3, with 9 bases fitting TRBD2. J gave up 2 bases and V 2 bases, and 6 bases lay outside the gene matches. The CDR3 contains 16 residues. Per the germline V gene, CDR1 is SGHKS and CDR2 is YYEKEE (reference sequence). CDR3 coding DNA: TGTGCCAGCAGCTTTTTTGGCGGGAGGGACACAGATACGCAGTATTTT. Encoded protein: CASSFFGGRDTDTQYF.

The chain uses TRBV15 and TRBJ2-2, with TRBD1 as a possible D gene (6 bases). Germline loops: CDR1 LNHNV, CDR2 YYDKDF (reference sequence). The CDR3 has 16 amino acids. V lost 1 base to trimming and J lost 5 bases, with 14 bases between them. This chain's CDR3 is CATSRGTGTLTGELFF. As DNA, the CDR3 is TGTGCCACCAGCAGAGGGACCGGGACATTGACCGGGGAGCTGTTTTTT.

The chain uses TRBV2 and TRBJ1-1; 7 bases are a match to TRBD1. CDR3 length: 13 residues. In germline, CDR1 is SNHLY, CDR2 FYNNEI. With 6 bases clipped from V and 4 bases from J, the junction kept 5 bases outside the gene matches. Written as DNA, the CDR3 is TGTGCCAGCAGAGACAGGGCTGGCACTGAAGCTTTCTTT. As protein: CASRDRAGTEAFF.

This clonotype has a handful of counts. The chain carries TRBV7-2 and TRBJ1-5; 8 bases line up with TRBD1. Germline CDR1 and CDR2: SGHTA and FQGNSA. J was trimmed by 1 base and V by 1 base; bases with no gene match: 6. This CDR3 spans 17 amino acids. The CDR3 is CASSLGTGRTSNQPQHF. The CDR3 bases are TGTGCCAGCAGCTTAGGGACAGGGAGGACCAGCAATCAGCCCCAGCATTTT.

This clonotype was counted many times. The chain employs TRBV5-1 and TRBJ2-2, with unresolved D. Trimming pared 5 bases from V and 2 bases from J, leaving 4 bases between. CDR1 and CDR2 (germline): SGHRS, YFSETQ. The CDR3 extends over 12 amino acids. CDR3 amino acids: CASRGNTGELFF. The CDR3 region has the DNA TGCGCCAGCAGAGGTAACACCGGGGAGCTGTTTTTT. The entire variable domain, with the rest obtained from reference TRBV5-1 and TRBJ2-2, is as follows: KAGVTQTPRYLIKTRGQQVTLSCSPISGHRSVSWYQQTPGQGLQFLFEYFSETQRNKGNFPGRFSGRQFSNSRSEMNVSTLELGDSALYLCASRGNTGELFFGEGSRLTVL.

In its sample, this clonotype was seen a few times. The chain recombines TRBV12-3 or TRBV12-4 with TRBJ2-2; D is possibly TRBD1 (6 bases). This CDR3 spans 15 amino acids. The V and J ends lost 5 bases and 4 bases respectively, with 14 bases between them. CDR3 sequence: CASSPGQWGTGELFF. CDR3 in DNA: TGTGCCAGCAGTCCCGGACAGTGGGGCACCGGGGAGCTGTTTTTT.

There are a few counts of this clonotype. The V call is TRBV4-1, the J call TRBJ2-2, with D uncertain. Germline CDR1 and CDR2: MGHRA and YSYEKL. This CDR3 region has 15 residues. With 2 bases removed from V and 0 bases from J, the gap between germline ends came to 7 bases. The CDR3 coding sequence is TGCGCCAGCAGCCAATCCTTCACGAACACCGGGGAGCTGTTTTTT. Protein: CASSQSFTNTGELFF.

This clonotype was seen many times. The V gene is TRBV7-9, the J gene TRBJ2-2; 7 bases align to TRBD1. The trim removed 11 bases at V and 4 bases at J, leaving 25 bases unmatched. Germline-derived CDR1 and CDR2 are SEHNR and FQNEAQ (reference sequence). The CDR3 covers 19 residues. CDR3 sequence: CAVERFDRADDWATGELFF. Written as DNA, the CDR3 is TGTGCCGTTGAAAGGTTCGACAGGGCCGATGATTGGGCCACCGGGGAGCTGTTTTTT.

This clonotype was seen a few times. CDR3 region: CSVEGNTEAFF. The CDR3 nucleotides are TGCAGCGTTGAAGGGAACACTGAAGCTTTCTTT. J is TRBJ1-1 and V is TRBV29-1, with unresolved D. The CDR3 length is 11 residues. V gave up 1 base and J gave up 1 base, with 1 base separating them. Germline assignment: CDR1 SQVTM and CDR2 ANQGSEA.

This clonotype was detected many times. The chain combines TRBV28 with TRBJ2-3, with 7 bases aligning to TRBD2. The CDR3 sequence is 16 residues long. Looked up from germline, CDR1 is MDHEN and CDR2 is SYDVKM. V gave up 4 bases and J gave up 3 bases; unmatched junction bases: 10. The CDR3 bases are TGTGCCAGCAGTTCACTGAGCGGGGCGGGGACAGATACGCAGTATTTT. Translated: CASSSLSGAGTDTQYF.

This clonotype was seen a few times. The genes are TRBV5-6 and TRBJ2-5; either TRBD1 or TRBD2 may supply D (5 bases each). CDR3 length: 13 amino acids. V was shortened by 4 bases and J by 8 bases, with 15 bases between the two germline ends. CDR1 SGHDT and CDR2 YYEEEE come from the germline V gene. This CDR3 is CASSPGTDPTQYF. The CDR3, as DNA: TGTGCCAGCAGCCCCGGGACGGATCCAACCCAGTACTTC.

This clonotype has just a few counts. This rearrangement joins TRBV20-1 to TRBJ2-2; 9 bases are a match to TRBD1. CDR1 and CDR2 (germline): DFQATT, SNEGSKA (reference sequence). This CDR3 has 14 amino acids. Trimming removed 3 bases from V and 6 bases from J; junction bases left unmatched: 5. The CDR3 region has the DNA TGCAGTGCTAGCTCTGGGACAGGGTCCGGGGAGCTGTTTTTT. Its translation is CSASSGTGSGELFF.